This TCR beta chain was obtained from a study of response to subunit inactivated influenza vaccine. TCRdb called the RT-PCR reads again in MiXCR, with one record for every CDR3 protein. The profile shows 700,000 to 900,000 distinct CDR3 sequences, around 20% of them singletons. Findings and limits, study-wide: Few new T cells, the authors suggested, are recruited by each seasonal influenza vaccination.

Concerning this clonotype: As yet, its antigen is unknown.

Sample: PBMCs from blood, taken about 5 days after vaccination. This clonotype was obtained from a man in his forties or fifties who received an inactivated influenza vaccine.

The CDR3 nucleotides read TGTGCCAGCAGTTACTCCGGGGATCGGGAGACCCAGTACTTC. Its protein product is CASSYSGDRETQYF. V usage is TRBV6-5 and J usage is TRBJ2-5; TRBD2 is a possible D gene (5 bases). Trimming shortened V by 0 bases and J by 5 bases, and 10 bases separated the two germline ends. The germline V gene has CDR1 MNHEY and CDR2 SVGAGI. The CDR3 has 14 residues.